The table lists the clone carrying this T cell receptor beta chain with a few counts. The antigen is undetermined. This sample is drawn from a study of beta chain features in type 1 diabetes. The entirety of the isolated RNA underwent reverse transcription, so expressed TCRB transcripts were sequenced. Profiled with immunoSEQ multiplex PCR; TCRdb holds only in-frame clones, not every one. This sample has 55,000 to 85,000 clones; around 49% occur once, and the top ten carry 0.7%. Study-wide findings and caveats: All four CD4+ subsets from Type 1 diabetes patients carried moderately but significantly shorter TCRB CDR3s.

This receptor was obtained from a man younger than 40 with type 1 diabetes. Sequenced: central memory CD4+ T cells from blood.

The CDR3 loop is CASSFNAGGSNEQFF. In nucleotides, the CDR3 is TGCGCCAGCAGCTTTAATGCGGGAGGTAGCAATGAGCAGTTCTTC. V gene TRBV5-1 combines with J gene TRBJ2-1; 8 nucleotides line up with TRBD2. Germline V gives CDR1 SGHRS, CDR2 YFSETQ. V lost 2 bases to trimming and J lost 6 bases; unmatched junction nucleotides: 7. CDR3 size: 15 residues.